Presented here are 6 T cell receptor beta chains from one specimen sequenced in a study of a mutant IDH1 vaccine in newly diagnosed glioma (dated by TCRdb to the early 2020s). The library was generated by the immunoSEQ multiplex PCR assay. The immuneACCESS repertoire file appears here via TCRdb, limited to in-frame rearrangements. These files lack a portion of the clones; in checked studies, under half of the deficit traces to unresolved V genes, and the cause of the others is not known. This sample holds tens of thousands of clones; approximately 90% were observed only once. The ten largest clones take up around 4.4% of the sample. The antigens for these receptors are not known. Reading the label with the study, this specimen's time point is: week 5, during vaccination. Each vaccine dose was 300 ug of a 20-mer mutant IDH1 peptide in Montanide, given subcutaneously with topical imiquimod. The material was PBMCs, obtained from a glioma patient whose treatment included an IDH1 peptide vaccine. Source of these receptors: a woman in her thirties or forties with glioma.

V gene TRBV2 combines with J gene TRBJ1-5, with 7 bases identical to TRBD1. Germline V lookup: CDR1 SNHLY, CDR2 FYNNEI. The CDR3 consists of 13 residues. J was trimmed by 9 bases and V by 5 bases; bases with no gene match: 7. CDR3 bases: TGTGCCAGCAGTACGACAGGGCCAACGCCCCAGCATTTT. This sequence encodes CASSTTGPTPQHF.

The chain is built from TRBV11-2 and TRBJ2-7; D is perhaps TRBD1 or TRBD2 (5 bases each). The CDR3 loop spans 15 amino acids. V dropped 1 base and J dropped 7 bases, with 17 bases sitting between them. Germline CDR1 reads SGHAT; CDR2 reads FQNNGV. The CDR3 reads CASSLGFGGVVEQYF. The CDR3 coding sequence is TGTGCCAGCAGCTTAGGTTTTGGGGGAGTGGTTGAGCAGTACTTC. Filled out from reference TRBV11-2 and TRBJ2-7, the complete variable domain reads EAGVAQSPRYKIIEKRQSVAFWCNPISGHATLYWYQQILGQGPKLLIQFQNNGVVDDSQLPKDRFSAERLKGVDSTLKIQPAKLEDSAVYLCASSLGFGGVVEQYFGPGTRLTVT.

The chain combines TRBV2 with TRBJ2-7; TRBD1 matches 8 bases. Germline lookup yields CDR1 SNHLY and CDR2 FYNNEI. CDR3 length equals 14 residues. With V trimmed by 2 bases and J by 5 bases, 5 bases remained unmatched. The DNA of the CDR3 is TGTGCCAGCAGTGAATTGGCAGGGGGCCACGAGCAGTACTTC. Translating gives CASSELAGGHEQYF.

This clone was seen more than once but under ten times. The V call is TRBV6-5, the J call TRBJ1-1, with a tentative D call TRBD1 (5 bases). Looked up from germline, CDR1 is MNHEY and CDR2 is SVGAGI. The V and J ends lost 2 bases and 5 bases respectively, with 15 bases between them. The CDR3 contains 15 residues. The CDR3: CASSYRGSSGTEAFF. The CDR3 coding sequence is TGTGCCAGCAGTTACAGGGGCTCTTCGGGAACTGAAGCTTTCTTT.

This clone is a singleton in its sample. The DNA of the CDR3 is TGCGCCAGCAGTGAGTTTTTCTATGGCTACACCTTC. Residues: CASSEFFYGYTF. The chain uses TRBV10-1 and TRBJ1-2; D remains ambiguous. V gave up 1 base and J gave up 4 bases, with 4 bases separating them. Germline V gene data show CDR1 as WNHNN and CDR2 as SYGVQD (reference sequence). This CDR3 spans 12 amino acids.

V is TRBV25-1 and J is TRBJ1-2, with D unclear. The CDR3 extends over 14 amino acids. V shed 1 base and J shed 2 bases, with 8 bases lying between them. Per the germline V gene, CDR1 is MGHDK and CDR2 is SYGVNS. The CDR3 here is CASSEWGGNYGYTF. The CDR3, as DNA: TGTGCCAGCAGTGAATGGGGAGGGAACTATGGCTACACCTTC.